This TCR beta chain derives from a study of CD8+ T cells in alopecia areata. As for the study in general: The authors scored treated patients' severity by affected scalp percentage.

Notes on the study in general: Scalp clonality and expanded CD8+ clones among the top 100 showed significant decreases with tofacitinib. Possibly because of HLA-related factors, TCR sharing was less clear across patients than in mice.

Concerning this clone: Its antigen is unidentified.

The treatment here: oral pan-JAK inhibitor, 5-10 mg twice daily. Peripheral blood samples and lesional scalp punch biopsies were obtained from alopecia areata patients. Sequencing templates came from extracted RNA that was reverse transcribed into cDNA. Measured with immunoSEQ multiplex PCR; TCRdb has only the in-frame clones, and not every one. The data hold 85,000 to 95,000 clones, with around 71% observed a single time. The V gene's germline CDR1 is MGHRA and CDR2 YSYEKL. The germline V and J ends were trimmed by 2 bases and 11 bases, with 10 bases remaining between them. This CDR3 has 13 residues.

This sample comprised CD8+ T cells sorted from blood, obtained between weeks 44 and 45, from a patient treated with tofacitinib. This clonotype was sampled from a human donor with alopecia areata. V gene TRBV4-1 combines with J gene TRBJ1-6; D remains unclear. This CDR3 is CASSQWTETPLHF. The CDR3 DNA follows: TGCGCCAGCAGCCAATGGACGGAGACACCCCTCCACTTT.